This is a list of T cell receptor beta chains from one sample in a study of CD8 T cells in Susac syndrome. TCRdb re-analysed the immunoSEQ multiplex PCR reads in MiXCR, keeping a single row per CDR3 protein. Among approximately 100,000 distinct CDR3 sequences listed, around 90% were seen once. Sequenced: CD4+ T cells from PBMCs. Source of these receptors: a human donor in good health. The CDR3 runs from the conserved cysteine through the conserved F or W. A D gene is named only where the DNA matches it firmly. Rows give clone size only sometimes, using once, few, many, or a class for an expanded clone.

>TRBV20-1|.|TRBJ2-2|.
TGCAGTGCTAGAGATTGGGGCGAGAACACCGGGGAGCTGTTTTTT
CSARDWGENTGELFF
>TRBV6-5|.|TRBJ1-3|.
TGTGCCAGCAGTTACGACAGGAGAGCTGGAAACACCATATATTTT
CASSYDRRAGNTIYF
>TRBV6-5|.|TRBJ2-5|.
TGTGCCAGCAGTTACCAGGGAATCCCCAGAGAGACCCAGTACTTC
CASSYQGIPRETQYF
>TRBV27|.|TRBJ1-5|.
TGTGCCAGCAGTTTCGTCAGGGGCGGACAGCCCCAGCATTTT
CASSFVRGGQPQHF
>TRBV13|.|TRBJ2-7|.
TGTGCCAGCAGCACCCCCCCAGGGGACGGTTCCTACGAGCAGTACTTC
CASSTPPGDGSYEQYF
>TRBV20-1|.|TRBJ1-3|TRBD1
TGCAGTGCTCGGATGACAGGGGCTGGAAACACCATATATTTT
CSARMTGAGNTIYF
>TRBV24-1|.|TRBJ2-1|TRBD2
TGTGCCACCAGTGCCGCCGGGACTAGCGGATACAATGAGCAGTTCTTC
CATSAAGTSGYNEQFF
>TRBV11-3|.|TRBJ2-4|.
TGTGCCAGCAGCTTAGGGGGAAACATTCAGTACTTC
CASSLGGNIQYF
>TRBV2|.|TRBJ1-6|.
TGTGCCCGCCTAGGCGGGGCAGCCGATAATTCACCCCTCCACTTT
CARLGGAADNSPLHF
>TRBV3-1|.|TRBJ1-1|.
TGTGCCAGCGATCACGGACAGACGAACACTGAAGCTTTCTTT
CASDHGQTNTEAFF
>TRBV20-1|once|TRBJ2-1|.
TGCAGTACCACGGGACGGTCCAACAATGAGCAGTTCTTC
CSTTGRSNNEQFF
>TRBV20-1|.|TRBJ2-2|TRBD1
TGCAGTGCTAGAACGGGACAGACGAACACCGGGGAGCTGTTTTTT
CSARTGQTNTGELFF
>TRBV19|.|TRBJ2-1|.
TGTGCCAGTAGTATCAGAGGGGGCTCCTACAATGAGCAGTTCTTC
CASSIRGGSYNEQFF
>TRBV6-2/TRBV6-3|.|TRBJ2-4|TRBD2
TGTGCCAGCAGTTACCCCATTAGCGGGGGGTCTGGCAAAAACATTCAGTACTTC
CASSYPISGGSGKNIQYF
>TRBV7-2|few|TRBJ1-1|.
TGTGCCAGCAGCTTAGGCGGCCGGGTTGAAGCTTTCTTT
CASSLGGRVEAFF
>TRBV4-3|.|TRBJ2-1|.
TGCGCCAGCAGCCAAGGAGGTAATGAGCAGTTCTTC
CASSQGGNEQFF
>TRBV29-1|.|TRBJ2-7|.
TGCAGCGTTGATGGGGGGGACACAGGGGTCGAGCAGTACTTC
CSVDGGDTGVEQYF
>TRBV5-1|.|TRBJ2-7|TRBD1
TGCGCCAGCACTCCGGCGGGGACAGGGGCCTACGAGCAGTACTTC
CASTPAGTGAYEQYF
>TRBV3-1|.|TRBJ1-2|.
TGTGCCAGCAGCCAAGATGCGTCAGGGAGCCATGGCTACACCTTC
CASSQDASGSHGYTF
>TRBV15|.|TRBJ1-2|.
TGTGCCACCAGCCTAGACCTCTATGGCTACACCTTC
CATSLDLYGYTF
>TRBV20-1|.|TRBJ2-7|.
TGCAGTGCTAGATTGTTGTCCAAGTACGAGCAGTACTTC
CSARLLSKYEQYF
>TRBV3-1|.|TRBJ2-3|TRBD2
TGTGCCAGCAGCCAAGAAACCCTAGCGGGAGGTGGAAATACGCAGTATTTT
CASSQETLAGGGNTQYF
>TRBV5-6|.|TRBJ1-1|TRBD1
TGTGCCAGCAGCCGACTGAGTGACAGGGGAGAAGCTTTCTTT
CASSRLSDRGEAFF
>TRBV20-1|.|TRBJ2-7|TRBD1
TGCAGTGCTAGGGAGACAGGGGGCGCGTACGAGCAGTACTTC
CSARETGGAYEQYF
>TRBV7-2|few|TRBJ2-5|.
TGTGCCAGCAGCCCCCAAGAGACCCAGTACTTC
CASSPQETQYF
>TRBV12-3/TRBV12-4|.|TRBJ2-7|TRBD2
TGTGCCAGCAGCCCGGGGGTGCTAGCGGGTTACGAGCAGTACTTC
CASSPGVLAGYEQYF
>TRBV29-1|once|TRBJ2-7|.
TGCAGCGTTGCTGACAGGAGCTCCTACGAGCAGTACTTC
CSVADRSSYEQYF
>TRBV3-1|.|TRBJ1-2|.
TGTGCCAGCAGCGATGCAGGGATTTCCCGTGATGGCTACACCTTC
CASSDAGISRDGYTF
>TRBV5-1|.|TRBJ1-4|TRBD1
TGCGCCAGCAGCTTGGGGGCCGGGACAGGAAGGGGAAAACTGTTTTTT
CASSLGAGTGRGKLFF
>TRBV13|.|TRBJ2-2|TRBD2
TGTGCCAGCAGCTTAGGGCGGGGGGCCCGGGAGCTGTTTTTT
CASSLGRGARELFF
>TRBV12-3/TRBV12-4|.|TRBJ1-2|TRBD1
TGTGCCAGCAGTGAGACAGGGCGGGGGGATGGCTACACCTTC
CASSETGRGDGYTF
>TRBV5-1|.|TRBJ1-4|TRBD1
TGCGCCAGCAGTGACAGGGTAACAACTAATGAAAAACTGTTTTTT
CASSDRVTTNEKLFF
>TRBV6-6|.|TRBJ1-1|.
TGTGCCAGCAGTTATTCTCTACAGACAAACACTGAAGCTTTCTTT
CASSYSLQTNTEAFF
>TRBV15|.|TRBJ1-4|.
TGTGCCACCAGCAGAGACGGGAGAACTAATGAAAAACTGTTTTTT
CATSRDGRTNEKLFF
>TRBV20-1|.|TRBJ2-7|TRBD1
TGCAGTGCTAAAGAGACAGGGTTCTCCTACGAGCAGTACTTC
CSAKETGFSYEQYF
>TRBV10-3|.|TRBJ2-4|.
TGTGCCATCAGTGAGTCGCAGGGAATCACCAAAAACATTCAGTACTTC
CAISESQGITKNIQYF